This TCR beta chain was observed in a study of T cell repertoires in cytomegalovirus infection. Study-wide findings and caveats: HLA-C-restricted, CMV-specific TCR beta clonotypes were dominant ex vivo.

The germline CDR1 and CDR2 sequences are SGHTA and FQGNSA. The V gene lost 5 bases and the J gene lost 6 bases, with 22 bases spanning the gap. The CDR3 has 16 residues. This clonotype was seen ten or more times. Its antigen is not known. TCRdb processed the reads anew with MiXCR; each CDR3 protein has one entry. This table has about 450,000 distinct CDR3 sequences, under 40% appearing once. This sequence originates from a human donor in good health (CMV status not recorded). Some clones in this sample may be carry-over from other donors' samples. The sample consisted of PBMCs. The chain carries TRBV7-2 and TRBJ1-2; tentative D call: TRBD1 (6 bases). The CDR3 is CASSLSGRTVDNGYTF. CDR3 DNA sequence: TGTGCCAGCAGCCTAAGTGGTAGGACAGTCGATAATGGCTACACCTTC.